This T cell receptor beta chain stems from a study of shared clonotypes between healthy human individuals. About the research overall: Each donor's CD4 naive and CD4 memory cells filled three plates apiece, CD8 naive two, and CD8 memory one. Study outcomes and limitations: Deeper or shallower sequencing was expected to change how clonotypes are shared among donors.

In the case of this clone: Its target is not known.

Generated by immunoSEQ multiplex PCR, the TCRdb table keeps only in-frame clones and is missing some. The table has about 2.1 million clones, around 95% seen once; the top ten hold around 1.7%. CD45RO-negative, CCR7-positively selected cells formed the naive CD8 fraction, excluding terminally differentiated effector memory CD45RA+ cells. CDR3 length: 17 residues. CDR1 and CDR2 from the germline V gene are SGHVS and FQNEAQ. V was trimmed by 1 base and J by 5 bases, leaving 20 bases between them. J is TRBJ1-2 and V is TRBV7-8; D possibly corresponds to TRBD1 (5 bases). Specimen: naive CD8+ T cells from PBMCs. The source is a young man in good health. Some clones in this sample may be carry-over from other donors' samples. CDR3 bases: TGTGCCAGCAGCTTAGTTCGGTTTGGTGCGGGGACGTATGGCTACACCTTC. Translated: CASSLVRFGAGTYGYTF.